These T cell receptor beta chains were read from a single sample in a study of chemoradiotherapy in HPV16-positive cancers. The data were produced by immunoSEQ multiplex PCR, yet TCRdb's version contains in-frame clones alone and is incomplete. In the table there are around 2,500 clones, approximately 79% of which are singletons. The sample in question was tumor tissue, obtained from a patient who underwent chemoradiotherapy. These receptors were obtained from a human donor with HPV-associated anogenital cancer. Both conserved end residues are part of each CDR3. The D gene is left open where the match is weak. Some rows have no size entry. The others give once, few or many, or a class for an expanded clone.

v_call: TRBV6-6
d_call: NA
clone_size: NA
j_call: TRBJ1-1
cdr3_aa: CASSSGSTEAFF
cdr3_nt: TGTGCCAGCAGTTCAGGGTCCACTGAAGCTTTCTTT

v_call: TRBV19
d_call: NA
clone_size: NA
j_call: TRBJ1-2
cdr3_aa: CASLKGPIYGYTF
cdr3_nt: TGTGCCAGTCTCAAGGGCCCAATCTATGGCTACACCTTC

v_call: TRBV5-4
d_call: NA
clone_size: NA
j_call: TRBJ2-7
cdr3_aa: CASRADRVSSYEQYF
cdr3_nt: TGTGCCAGCAGAGCGGATAGGGTGAGCTCCTACGAGCAGTACTTC

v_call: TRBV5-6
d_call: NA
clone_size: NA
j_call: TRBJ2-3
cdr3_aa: CASWESANTQYF
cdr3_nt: TGTGCCAGCTGGGAGTCTGCGAATACGCAGTATTTT

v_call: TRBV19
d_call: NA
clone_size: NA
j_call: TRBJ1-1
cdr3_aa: CASSIGPRSEAFF
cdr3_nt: TGTGCCAGTAGTATTGGGCCAAGGTCTGAAGCTTTCTTT

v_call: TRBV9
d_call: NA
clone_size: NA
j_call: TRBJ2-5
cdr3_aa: CASSVAETPWGTQYF
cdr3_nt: TGTGCCAGCAGCGTAGCGGAGACCCCATGGGGGACCCAGTACTTC

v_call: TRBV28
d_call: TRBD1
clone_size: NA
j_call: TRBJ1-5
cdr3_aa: CASSLYLGDSNNQPQHF
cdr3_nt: TGTGCCAGCAGTTTATATCTGGGGGACAGTAATAATCAGCCCCAGCATTTT

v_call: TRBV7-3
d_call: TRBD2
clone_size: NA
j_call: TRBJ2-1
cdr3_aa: CASSSTSGGTNEQFF
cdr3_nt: TGTGCCAGCAGCTCCACTAGCGGGGGGACAAATGAGCAGTTCTTC

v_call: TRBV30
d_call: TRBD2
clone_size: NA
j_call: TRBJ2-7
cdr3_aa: CAWSRSGGYEQYF
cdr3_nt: TGTGCCTGGAGTAGATCGGGAGGATACGAGCAGTACTTC

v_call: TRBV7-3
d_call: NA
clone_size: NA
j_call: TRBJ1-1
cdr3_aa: CASSLNGRDTEAFF
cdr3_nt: TGTGCCAGCAGCCTCAACGGGAGGGACACTGAAGCTTTCTTT

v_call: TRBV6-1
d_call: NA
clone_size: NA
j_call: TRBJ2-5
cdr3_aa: CASSEAPSPPGQETQYF
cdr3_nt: TGTGCCAGCAGTGAAGCGCCCTCCCCTCCCGGTCAAGAGACCCAGTACTTC

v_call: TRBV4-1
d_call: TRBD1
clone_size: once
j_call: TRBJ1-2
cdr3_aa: CASSQGDVGQGWGYTF
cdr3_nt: TGCGCCAGCAGCCAAGGCGATGTCGGACAGGGTTGGGGCTACACCTTC

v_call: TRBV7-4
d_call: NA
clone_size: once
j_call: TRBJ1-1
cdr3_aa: CASGGTEAFF
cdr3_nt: TGTGCCAGCGGAGGCACTGAAGCTTTCTTT

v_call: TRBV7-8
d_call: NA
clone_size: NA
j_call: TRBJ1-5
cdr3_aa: CASSFGPSNQPQHF
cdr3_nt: TGTGCCAGCAGCTTTGGGCCCAGCAATCAGCCCCAGCATTTT

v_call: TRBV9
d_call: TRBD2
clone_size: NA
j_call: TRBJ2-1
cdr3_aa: CASSSGGGSYNEQFF
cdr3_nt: TGTGCCAGTTCTTCTGGCGGGGGCTCCTACAATGAGCAGTTCTTC

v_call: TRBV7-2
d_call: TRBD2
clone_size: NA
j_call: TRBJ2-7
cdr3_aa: CASSLRGLASYEQYF
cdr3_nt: TGTGCCAGCAGCCTCCGGGGACTAGCTTCCTACGAGCAGTACTTC

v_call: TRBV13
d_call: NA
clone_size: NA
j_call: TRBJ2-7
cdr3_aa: CASSLAFEGLISYEQYF
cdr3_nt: TGTGCCAGCAGCTTAGCATTCGAGGGGCTCATCTCGTACGAGCAGTACTTC

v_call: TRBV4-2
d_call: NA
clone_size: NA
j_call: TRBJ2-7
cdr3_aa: CASSLRKSGGVYEQYF
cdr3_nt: TGTGCCAGCAGCCTGCGCAAATCGGGCGGGGTCTACGAGCAGTACTTC

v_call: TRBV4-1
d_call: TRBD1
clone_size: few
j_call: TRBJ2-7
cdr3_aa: CASSHGQGEGYEQYF
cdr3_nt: TGCGCCAGCAGCCACGGACAGGGAGAGGGATACGAGCAGTACTTC

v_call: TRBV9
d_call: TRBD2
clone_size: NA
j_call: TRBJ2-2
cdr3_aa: CASSVGLAGNTGELFF
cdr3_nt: TGTGCCAGCAGCGTAGGACTAGCGGGGAACACCGGGGAGCTGTTTTTT

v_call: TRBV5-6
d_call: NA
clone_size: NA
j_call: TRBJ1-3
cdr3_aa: CASSRQGFSGNTIYF
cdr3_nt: TGTGCCAGCAGCCGCCAGGGGTTCTCTGGAAACACCATATATTTT

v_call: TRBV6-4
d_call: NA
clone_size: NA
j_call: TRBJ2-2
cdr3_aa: CASSVKGDTGELFF
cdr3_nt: TGTGCCAGCAGTGTGAAGGGAGACACCGGGGAGCTGTTTTTT

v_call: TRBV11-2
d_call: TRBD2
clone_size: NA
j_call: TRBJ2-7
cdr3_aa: CASSSRGVLAEQYF
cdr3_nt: TGTGCCAGCAGCTCCCGGGGGGTCTTAGCCGAGCAGTACTTC

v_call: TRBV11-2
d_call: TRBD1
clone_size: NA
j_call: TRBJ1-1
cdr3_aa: CASSLDRGQEYTEAFF
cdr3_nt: TGTGCCAGCAGCTTAGACAGGGGGCAGGAGTACACTGAAGCTTTCTTT

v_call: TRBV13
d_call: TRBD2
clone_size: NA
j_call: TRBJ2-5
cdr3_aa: CASSLKLAGFETQYF
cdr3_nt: TGTGCCAGCAGCTTGAAACTAGCGGGGTTCGAGACCCAGTACTTC

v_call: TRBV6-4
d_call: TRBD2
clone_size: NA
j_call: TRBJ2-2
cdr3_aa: CASSRTSDGELFF
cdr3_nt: TGTGCCAGCTCCCGGACTAGTGACGGGGAGCTGTTTTTT

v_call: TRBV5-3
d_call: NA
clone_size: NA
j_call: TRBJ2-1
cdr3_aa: CARSLIVRTPGGFF
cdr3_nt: TGTGCCAGAAGCTTGATCGTTCGGACTCCGGGCGGGTTCTTC

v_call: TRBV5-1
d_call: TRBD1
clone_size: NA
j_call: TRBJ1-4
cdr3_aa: CASATGGTSPLLKNEKLFF
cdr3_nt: TGCGCCAGCGCGACAGGGGGCACCTCCCCGCTTCTTAAGAATGAAAAACTGTTTTTT

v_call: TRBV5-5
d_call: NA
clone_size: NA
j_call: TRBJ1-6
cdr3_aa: CASSLTGLLGNSPLHF
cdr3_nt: TGTGCCAGCAGCTTAACGGGACTTTTGGGGAATTCACCCCTCCACTTT

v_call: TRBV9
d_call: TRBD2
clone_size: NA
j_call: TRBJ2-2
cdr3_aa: CASTPPWGGGELFF
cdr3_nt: TGTGCCAGCACCCCCCCCTGGGGGGGCGGGGAGCTGTTTTTT

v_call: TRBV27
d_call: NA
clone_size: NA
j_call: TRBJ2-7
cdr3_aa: CASRDGTSYEQYF
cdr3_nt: TGTGCCAGCAGAGATGGGACATCCTACGAGCAGTACTTC

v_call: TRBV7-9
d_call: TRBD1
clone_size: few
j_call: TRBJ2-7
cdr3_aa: CASSGQGWEQYF
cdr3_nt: TGTGCCAGCAGCGGACAGGGTTGGGAGCAGTACTTC

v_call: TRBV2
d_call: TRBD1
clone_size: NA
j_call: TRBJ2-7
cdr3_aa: CASTQDRGDYEQYF
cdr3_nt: TGTGCCAGCACACAGGACAGGGGGGACTACGAGCAGTACTTC

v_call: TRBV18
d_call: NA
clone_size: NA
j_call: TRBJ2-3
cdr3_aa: CASSPPLQGTDTQYF
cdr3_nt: TGTGCCAGCTCACCACCGTTACAGGGCACAGATACGCAGTATTTT

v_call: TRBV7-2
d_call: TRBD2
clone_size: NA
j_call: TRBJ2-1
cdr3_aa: CASSLGTTSYNEQFF
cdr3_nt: TGTGCCAGCAGCCTTGGGACTACCTCCTACAATGAGCAGTTCTTC

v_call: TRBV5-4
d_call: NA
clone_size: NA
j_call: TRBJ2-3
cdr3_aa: CASSAKLGSTDTQYF
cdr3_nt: TGTGCCAGCAGCGCAAAACTAGGGAGCACAGATACGCAGTATTTT

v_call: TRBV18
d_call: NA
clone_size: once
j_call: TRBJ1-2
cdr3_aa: CASSKDGAYGYTF
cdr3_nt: TGTGCCAGCTCAAAGGACGGCGCCTATGGCTACACCTTC

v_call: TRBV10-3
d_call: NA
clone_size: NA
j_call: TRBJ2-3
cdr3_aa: CAIREWVSGTDTQYF
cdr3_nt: TGTGCCATCAGAGAATGGGTGTCGGGCACAGATACGCAGTATTTT

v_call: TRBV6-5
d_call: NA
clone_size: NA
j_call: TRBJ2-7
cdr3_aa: CASSLFSGGNYEQYF
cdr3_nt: TGTGCCAGCAGTTTATTCTCCGGGGGCAACTACGAGCAGTACTTC

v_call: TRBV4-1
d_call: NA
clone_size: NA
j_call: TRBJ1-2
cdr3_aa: CASSHDPGEGASNYGYTF
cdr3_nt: TGCGCCAGCAGCCACGACCCCGGGGAGGGCGCCAGTAACTATGGCTACACCTTC

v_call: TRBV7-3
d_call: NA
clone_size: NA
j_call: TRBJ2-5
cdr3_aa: CASSQGGTQYF
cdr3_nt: TGTGCCAGCAGCCAGGGGGGGACCCAGTACTTC

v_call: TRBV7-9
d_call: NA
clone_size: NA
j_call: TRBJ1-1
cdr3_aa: CASSLNANTEAFF
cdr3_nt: TGTGCCAGCAGCTTAAATGCGAACACTGAAGCTTTCTTT

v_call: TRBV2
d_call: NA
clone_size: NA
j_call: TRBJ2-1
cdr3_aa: CASGREWGNEQFF
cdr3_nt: TGTGCCAGCGGAAGAGAGTGGGGGAATGAGCAGTTCTTC

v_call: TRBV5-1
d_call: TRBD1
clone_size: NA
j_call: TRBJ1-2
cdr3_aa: CASSRDRGANYGYTF
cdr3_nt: TGCGCCAGCAGCAGGGACAGGGGCGCTAACTATGGCTACACCTTC

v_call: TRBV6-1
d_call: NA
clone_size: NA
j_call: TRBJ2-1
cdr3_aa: CASSGTDYNEQFF
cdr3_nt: TGTGCCAGCAGTGGAACTGACTACAATGAGCAGTTCTTC

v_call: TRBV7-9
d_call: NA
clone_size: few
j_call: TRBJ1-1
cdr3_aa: CASSLMQGGNTEAFF
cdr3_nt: TGTGCCAGCAGCTTAATGCAGGGAGGGAACACTGAAGCTTTCTTT

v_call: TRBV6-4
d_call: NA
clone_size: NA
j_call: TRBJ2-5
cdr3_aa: CASSETGDTETQYF
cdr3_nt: TGTGCCAGCAGTGAGACGGGGGATACTGAGACCCAGTACTTC

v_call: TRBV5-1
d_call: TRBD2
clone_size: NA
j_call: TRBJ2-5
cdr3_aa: CASSLGTSGGQETQYF
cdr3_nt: TGCGCCAGCAGCTTGGGTACTAGCGGGGGGCAAGAGACCCAGTACTTC

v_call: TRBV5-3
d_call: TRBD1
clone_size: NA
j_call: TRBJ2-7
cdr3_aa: CARSSGQNPYEQYF
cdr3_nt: TGTGCCAGAAGCTCGGGACAGAACCCCTACGAGCAGTACTTC

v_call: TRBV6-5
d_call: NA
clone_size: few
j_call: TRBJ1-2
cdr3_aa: CASSFHQGRGYTF
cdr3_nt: TGTGCCAGCAGTTTCCATCAGGGTCGGGGCTACACCTTC

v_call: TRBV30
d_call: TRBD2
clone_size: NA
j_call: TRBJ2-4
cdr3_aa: CAWSVSGRNIQYF
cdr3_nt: TGTGCCTGGAGTGTAAGCGGGAGAAACATTCAGTACTTC

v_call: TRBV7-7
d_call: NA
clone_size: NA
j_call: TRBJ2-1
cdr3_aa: CASSQGPNEQFF
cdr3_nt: TGTGCCAGCAGCCAAGGGCCGAATGAGCAGTTCTTC

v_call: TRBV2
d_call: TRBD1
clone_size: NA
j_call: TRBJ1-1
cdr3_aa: CASSAGTGAPTEAFF
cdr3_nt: TGTGCCAGCAGCGCCGGGACAGGGGCCCCCACTGAAGCTTTCTTT

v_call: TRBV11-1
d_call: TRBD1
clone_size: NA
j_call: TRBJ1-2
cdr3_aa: CASSSQGYYGYTF
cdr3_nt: TGTGCCAGCAGCTCACAGGGGTACTATGGCTACACCTTC

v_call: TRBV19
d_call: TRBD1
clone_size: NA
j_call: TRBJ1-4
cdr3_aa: CASGPGQGTEKLFF
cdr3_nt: TGTGCCAGCGGACCGGGACAGGGGACTGAAAAACTGTTTTTT

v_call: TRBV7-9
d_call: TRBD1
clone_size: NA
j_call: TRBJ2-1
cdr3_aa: CASSPGQGGVNEQFF
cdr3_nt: TGTGCCAGCAGCCCGGGACAGGGGGGGGTCAATGAGCAGTTCTTC

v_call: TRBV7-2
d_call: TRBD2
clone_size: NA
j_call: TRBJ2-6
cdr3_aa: CASSAAGLAGAGANVLTF
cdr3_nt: TGTGCCAGCAGCGCCGCGGGACTAGCGGGAGCCGGGGCCAACGTCCTGACTTTC

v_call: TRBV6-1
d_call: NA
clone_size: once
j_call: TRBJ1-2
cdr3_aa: CASSEADRLTLGYTF
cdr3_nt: TGTGCCAGCAGTGAAGCCGACAGGCTGACCCTTGGCTACACCTTC

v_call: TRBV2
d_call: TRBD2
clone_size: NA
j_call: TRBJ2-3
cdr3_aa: CASTRGIAGGRGDTQYF
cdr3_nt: TGTGCCAGCACCAGGGGAATAGCGGGAGGCCGGGGAGATACGCAGTATTTT

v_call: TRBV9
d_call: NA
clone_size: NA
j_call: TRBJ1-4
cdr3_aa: CASSVGADSHEKLFF
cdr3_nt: TGTGCCAGCAGCGTTGGTGCAGACAGCCATGAAAAACTGTTTTTT